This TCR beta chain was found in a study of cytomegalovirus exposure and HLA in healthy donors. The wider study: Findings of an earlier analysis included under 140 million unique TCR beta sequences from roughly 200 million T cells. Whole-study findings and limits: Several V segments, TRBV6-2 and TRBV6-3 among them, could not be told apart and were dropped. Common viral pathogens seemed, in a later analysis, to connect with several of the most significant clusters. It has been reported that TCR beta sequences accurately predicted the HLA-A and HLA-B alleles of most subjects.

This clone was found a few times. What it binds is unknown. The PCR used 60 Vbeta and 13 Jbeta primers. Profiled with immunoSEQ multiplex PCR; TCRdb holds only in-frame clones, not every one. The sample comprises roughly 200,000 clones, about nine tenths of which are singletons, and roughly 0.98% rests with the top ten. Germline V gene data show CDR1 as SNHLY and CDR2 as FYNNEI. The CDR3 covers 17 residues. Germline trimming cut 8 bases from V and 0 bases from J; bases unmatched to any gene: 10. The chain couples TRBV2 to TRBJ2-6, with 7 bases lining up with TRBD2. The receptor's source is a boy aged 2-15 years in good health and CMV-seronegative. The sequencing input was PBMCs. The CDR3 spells CASRSGAGLSGANVLTF. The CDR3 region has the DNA TGTGCCAGCCGCAGCGGGGCAGGTCTCTCTGGGGCCAACGTCCTGACTTTC.